Below, 28 T cell receptor beta chains from the same sample are listed, as sequenced in a study of shared clonotypes between healthy human individuals. The naive CD8 subset, CD45RO-negative cells positively selected for CCR7, excluded terminally differentiated effector memory CD45RA+ cells. Produced via immunoSEQ multiplex PCR; TCRdb's table is partial and in-frame only. This sample carries millions of clones, approximately 94% of them seen once, and the ten largest clones take around 1.7%. Material: naive CD8+ T cells from PBMCs. These receptors originate from a man aged 18 to 29 in good health. Some clones in this sample may be carry-over from other donors' samples.

The chain couples TRBV4-1 to TRBJ1-3, with 7 positions matching TRBD1. The length of the CDR3 is 19 residues. Per the germline V gene, CDR1 is MGHRA and CDR2 is YSYEKL. The V segment lost 0 bases and the J segment 4 bases; nucleotides outside the gene matches: 15. The CDR3 is CASSQDSTGFSYGGNTIYF. The DNA for the CDR3 is TGCGCCAGCAGCCAAGACTCGACAGGGTTCTCTTACGGCGGAAACACCATATATTTT.

This clone was observed once. This rearrangement joins TRBV7-8 to TRBJ2-3; 7 nucleotides align to TRBD2. Germline lookup yields CDR1 SGHVS and CDR2 FQNEAQ. V dropped 5 bases and J dropped 5; count of bases not matched to a gene: 16. This CDR3 is 17 amino acids long. CDR3 sequence: CASSPRGAGRILDTQYF. Here the CDR3 DNA reads TGTGCCAGCAGCCCACGAGGAGCGGGACGCATTCTAGATACGCAGTATTTT.

The chain recombines TRBV4-3 with TRBJ2-1; D is ambiguous. The CDR3 is made up of 17 amino acids. Per germline, CDR1 LGHNA and CDR2 YSLEER. Trimming pared 3 bases from V and 4 bases from J, leaving 19 bases between. CDR3 protein: CASSQAVVPLPYNEQFF. The CDR3 nucleotides are TGCGCCAGCAGCCAGGCCGTAGTCCCCTTACCATACAATGAGCAGTTCTTC.

This chain connects TRBV28 to TRBJ1-6; D ambiguous. The CDR3 extends over 13 amino acids. Per germline, CDR1 MDHEN and CDR2 SYDVKM. The V end lost 5 bases, the J end lost 3 bases, and 5 bases lay between the germline ends. CDR3: CASSEGYNSPLHF. The CDR3 region has the DNA TGTGCCAGCAGTGAAGGCTATAATTCACCCCTCCACTTT.

V and J are TRBV6-6 and TRBJ2-7; unclear D gene. CDR1 is MNHNY, CDR2 SVGAGI, per germline (reference sequence). The CDR3 covers 13 residues. Trimming removed 4 bases at V and 1 base at J, with 8 bases between. The CDR3 region is CASSSGPSYEQYF. CDR3 DNA sequence: TGTGCCAGCAGTTCCGGACCTTCCTACGAGCAGTACTTC.

This rearrangement joins TRBV27 to TRBJ1-5, with TRBD1 matching 10 bases. The CDR3 has 18 amino acids. V shed 4 bases, J shed 0 bases, and the junction held 9 bases outside the gene matches. Germline CDR1 is MNHEY and CDR2 is SMNVEV (reference sequence). For the CDR3, the DNA is TGTGCCAGCAGTTCCCGGGACAGGGGACCTTATAGCAATCAGCCCCAGCATTTT. This encodes CASSSRDRGPYSNQPQHF.

The chain combines TRBV9 with TRBJ2-7, with D possibly being TRBD1 or TRBD2 (6 bases each). This CDR3 is 15 amino acids long. The V and J ends lost 3 bases and 5 bases respectively, with 18 bases between them. CDR1 and CDR2 (germline): SGDLS, YYNGEE. In DNA, the CDR3 is TGTGCCAGCAGCGACGGGGGCCCCCGGGGGCACGAGCAGTACTTC. Protein product: CASSDGGPRGHEQYF.

The chain carries TRBV11-2 and TRBJ2-7; D might be TRBD1 (5 bases). V was pared by 5 bases and J by 2 bases, with 13 bases between. This CDR3 has 14 residues. CDR1 is SGHAT, CDR2 FQNNGV, per germline. The CDR3 coding sequence is TGTGCCAGCAGCACCAGGGCACCGACCTACGAGCAGTACTTC. Its translation: CASSTRAPTYEQYF.

This chain uses TRBV9 with TRBJ2-7, with 9 nucleotides matching TRBD1. CDR3 length: 15 residues. Germline-derived CDR1 and CDR2 are SGDLS and YYNGEE. With 5 bases clipped from V and 3 bases from J, the junction kept 9 bases outside the gene matches. The CDR3 DNA reads as TGTGCCAGCAGTTACTCCGGGACAGGGAACTACGAGCAGTACTTC. Translated: CASSYSGTGNYEQYF. The full variable domain, completed using reference TRBV9 and TRBJ2-7, is DSGVTQTPKHLITATGQRVTLRCSPRSGDLSVYWYQQSLDQGLQFLIQYYNGEERAKGNILERFSAQQFPDLHSELNLSSLELGDSALYFCASSYSGTGNYEQYFGPGTRLTVT.

The chain carries TRBV7-9 and TRBJ1-1; 8 nucleotides align to TRBD1. Germline CDR1 and CDR2: SEHNR and FQNEAQ (reference sequence). CDR3 length: 16 residues. With 5 bases clipped from V and 0 bases from J, the junction kept 8 bases outside the gene matches. For the CDR3, the DNA is TGTGCCAGCAGCCTGACCCGGACAGGGTTGAACACTGAAGCTTTCTTT. Protein sequence: CASSLTRTGLNTEAFF.

Remarks on this clone: The identical CDR3 is also encoded by other nucleotide sequences in the sample. The chain employs TRBV5-4 and TRBJ1-1; no clear D. The CDR3 extends over 13 amino acids. The V gene's germline CDR1 is SGHNT and CDR2 YYREEE (reference sequence). The germline V and J ends were trimmed by 2 bases and 4 bases, with 9 bases remaining between them. CDR3 sequence (DNA): TGTGCCAGCAGCTTTGGAACGCCCACTGAAGCTTTCTTT. Translation: CASSFGTPTEAFF. The variable domain in full, completed from reference TRBV5-4 and TRBJ1-1, reads ETGVTQSPTHLIKTRGQQVTLRCSSQSGHNTVSWYQQALGQGPQFIFQYYREEENGRGNFPPRFSGLQFPNYSSELNVNALELDDSALYLCASSFGTPTEAFFGQGTRLTVV.

V usage is TRBV11-2 and J usage is TRBJ2-3; 10 bases map to TRBD2. The CDR3 runs 14 residues. V was clipped by 4 bases and J by 6 bases; unmatched bases: 4. Germline CDR1 SGHAT, CDR2 FQNNGV. The CDR3 sequence: CASSYGTSVDTQYF. The DNA for the CDR3 is TGTGCCAGCAGCTACGGGACTAGCGTCGATACGCAGTATTTT.

V and J are TRBV7-6 and TRBJ1-2; D unclear. Germline lookup yields CDR1 SGHVS and CDR2 FNYEAQ. Trimming removed 2 bases from V and 7 bases from J, with 17 bases in between. The CDR3 contains 15 residues. The CDR3 loop reads CASSLLASSASGYTF. CDR3 DNA sequence: TGTGCCAGCAGCTTACTCGCCTCCTCAGCCAGTGGCTACACCTTC.

Of note for this clone: Other DNA sequences in the sample encode the same CDR3. This chain connects TRBV5-1 to TRBJ1-5, with D tentatively TRBD1 (5 bases). Germline loops: CDR1 SGHRS, CDR2 YFSETQ. V was pared by 1 base and J by 3 bases, with 8 bases between. CDR3 length equals 14 residues. The CDR3 DNA follows: TGCGCCAGCAGCTTGACAGGCCTCAATCAGCCCCAGCATTTT. It translates to CASSLTGLNQPQHF. Full variable domain (rest looked up from reference TRBV5-1 and TRBJ1-5): KAGVTQTPRYLIKTRGQQVTLSCSPISGHRSVSWYQQTPGQGLQFLFEYFSETQRNKGNFPGRFSGRQFSNSRSEMNVSTLELGDSALYLCASSLTGLNQPQHFGDGTRLSIL.

The rearrangement uses TRBV14 and TRBJ2-7, with D possibly TRBD2 on 5 matching bases. This CDR3 region has 13 residues. With 1 base removed from V and 13 bases from J, the gap between germline ends came to 17 bases. CDR1 and CDR2 (germline): SGHDN, FVKESK. The CDR3 region is CASSQGGAEIPYF. As DNA, the CDR3 is TGTGCCAGCAGCCAAGGGGGAGCGGAGATCCCCTACTTC.

V and J are TRBV5-1 and TRBJ1-1, with 8 bases fitting TRBD1. The CDR3 totals 16 residues. Per germline, CDR1 SGHRS and CDR2 YFSETQ. The trim removed 0 bases at V and 5 bases at J, leaving 9 bases unmatched. The CDR3 loop is CASSLGTTGARTEAFF. CDR3 bases: TGCGCCAGCAGCTTGGGGACGACAGGGGCCAGGACTGAAGCTTTCTTT.

This clone has just one count. The chain employs TRBV19 and TRBJ1-1, with D maybe TRBD1 (5 bases). The CDR3 sequence is 13 residues long. CDR1 LNHDA and CDR2 SQIVND come from the germline V gene (reference sequence). The V end lost 6 bases, the J end lost 1 base, and 9 bases lay between the germline ends. This CDR3 reads CASSLGANTEAFF. CDR3 sequence (DNA): TGTGCCAGTAGCCTAGGGGCGAACACTGAAGCTTTCTTT.

The J gene is TRBJ2-7, the V gene TRBV21-1; the table assigns TRBD1, which was not confirmed against the DNA. TRBV21-1 is labeled a pseudogene. CDR3 length equals 14 residues. CDR3 bases: TGTGCCAGCAAATACCCCGACAGGTCCTACGAGCAGTACTTC. It yields the protein CASKYPDRSYEQYF.

The J gene is TRBJ1-3, the V gene TRBV5-1; 7 bases are a match to TRBD1. The length of the CDR3 is 17 residues. Germline V gives CDR1 SGHRS, CDR2 YFSETQ. Trimming at V came to 0 bases and at J to 4 bases, leaving 10 bases not matched to a gene. CDR3: CASSLEGGLTYGNTIYF. The CDR3 DNA reads TGCGCCAGCAGCTTGGAAGGGGGCTTGACTTACGGAAACACCATATATTTT.

As to this clone: Other DNA sequences within the sample encode an identical CDR3. This chain connects TRBV5-1 to TRBJ2-7, with 7 positions matching TRBD2. V lost 3 bases and J lost 1; bases outside the gene matches: 1. CDR3 length: 13 amino acids. Germline V CDR1 and CDR2: SGHRS, YFSETQ. CDR3 in DNA: TGCGCCAGCAGCTCGGGGGGTTCCTACGAGCAGTACTTC. It codes for CASSSGGSYEQYF.

V usage is TRBV10-3 and J usage is TRBJ2-7; perhaps TRBD1 as D (6 bases). Trimming cost V 2 bases and J 4 bases, with 15 bases left between them. Germline values: CDR1 ENHRY, CDR2 SYGVKD. This CDR3 has 15 amino acids. In DNA form, the CDR3 reads TGTGCCATCAGTGAGCACGTGGGACAAAGATACGAGCAGTACTTC. Its translation: CAISEHVGQRYEQYF.

This chain joins TRBV7-3 and TRBJ2-2, with D possibly being TRBD1 or TRBD2 (5 bases each). There are 16 residues in the CDR3. Trimming stripped 0 bases from V and 4 bases from J, with 12 bases between. Looked up from germline, CDR1 is SGHTA and CDR2 is FQGTGA. The CDR3 nucleotides are TGTGCCAGCAGCTTAACGCACCGGGACCGCACCGGGGAGCTGTTTTTT. This codes for CASSLTHRDRTGELFF.

The chain combines TRBV6-6 with TRBJ2-5; D gene uncertain. This CDR3 region has 16 residues. Trimming cost V 0 bases and J 5 bases, with 16 bases left between them. Germline CDR1 MNHNY, CDR2 SVGAGI (reference sequence). The CDR3 DNA reads TGTGCCAGCAGTTACTCTAGACGAGTTGACGGGGAGACCCAGTACTTC. The encoded protein is CASSYSRRVDGETQYF.

The chain recombines TRBV28 with TRBJ2-1; 9 bases align to TRBD2. This CDR3 has 15 residues. V dropped 3 bases and J dropped 5; count of bases not matched to a gene: 5. From germline, CDR1 is MDHEN and CDR2 SYDVKM. CDR3: CASSFRPSGNNEQFF. The CDR3 region has the DNA TGTGCCAGCAGTTTCCGTCCTAGCGGGAACAATGAGCAGTTCTTC.

This clone was recorded once. V is TRBV27 and J is TRBJ2-7; D could derive from TRBD1 or TRBD2 (5 bases each). The V end was cut by 6 bases, the J end by 5 bases, with 14 bases between. Germline V CDR1 and CDR2: MNHEY, SMNVEV (reference sequence). This CDR3 has 13 residues. CDR3 sequence (DNA): TGTGCCAGCAGCGACATTATGGGGGACGAGCAGTACTTC. Amino acid sequence: CASSDIMGDEQYF.

Concerning this clone: A junction boundary mismatches the germline segment, possibly from a read error. The chain carries TRBV4-1 and TRBJ2-1; 9 bases align to TRBD1. The CDR3 sequence is 12 residues long. Germline V gene data show CDR1 as MGHRA and CDR2 as YSYEKL. The CDR3 nucleotides are TGCGCCAGCAGCCAAGCCGGGACAGGGCCCCTCTTC. Its translation is CASSQAGTGPLF.

The rearrangement uses TRBV4-1 and TRBJ2-7; D remains unclear. CDR1 and CDR2 (germline): MGHRA, YSYEKL. V lost 0 bases to trimming and J lost 6 bases, with 9 bases between them. The CDR3 consists of 13 residues. DNA for the CDR3: TGCGCCAGCAGCCAAGATGTCACGGTCGAGCAGTACTTC. This codes for CASSQDVTVEQYF.

V usage is TRBV28 and J usage is TRBJ2-3, with D tentatively TRBD2 (5 bases). The CDR3 sequence is 15 residues long. Trimming removed 4 bases at V and 4 bases at J, with 15 bases between. Germline CDR1 MDHEN, CDR2 SYDVKM. Here the CDR3 reads CASSSPLGIPDTQYF. The CDR3 DNA sequence: TGTGCCAGCAGTTCACCACTAGGGATCCCAGATACGCAGTATTTT.